This T cell receptor (beta chain) was captured in a study of T cells expressing NK-cell markers. Background on the study: Underlying the TCR beta repertoires were sorted CD3+CD56+NKG2C+, CD3+CD56+NKG2C- and CD3+CD56-NKG2C+ T cells.

From its re-call of the 5' RACE reads, TCRdb lists each CDR3 protein once, without DNA. The sample features some 110,000 distinct CDR3 sequences, with approximately 17% in its top ten. CDR3 length equals 12 residues. CDR1 is SGHNT, CDR2 YYREEE, per germline (reference sequence). On this clonotype itself: Its antigen is unknown.

Whole-study results and caveats: A few donors showed these clonotypes also leading the CD3+CD56-NKG2C+ fraction. Dominant NKG2C+ clonotypes were found to form about 1.0-8% of CD8+ T cells in more than five donors.

V is TRBV5-4 and J is TRBJ2-7. The sequenced sample was blood T cells: a sorted CD56 or NKG2C T cell subset, CD4+ or CD8+ T cells, or bulk PBMC T cells (not recorded which). This clonotype was obtained from a woman between 18 and 75 years old in good health. The CDR3 spells CASSPGSYEQYF.